This T cell receptor beta chain originates from a study of cytomegalovirus exposure and HLA in healthy donors. On this clone itself: As yet, its antigen is unknown.

Study-level results: In a later analysis, a missense DCLRE1C variant was linked to TCR beta V- and J-gene trimming. Later examination showed HLA-associated TCR beta chains had greater clonal expansion than equally common others. A prior analysis recorded that most TCR beta V segments were productive about 90% or about 30% of the time. Highly shared sequence variants in one cluster were likely a sequencing artifact.

The CDR3 is made up of 13 amino acids. Germline lookup yields CDR1 SEHNR and CDR2 FQNEAQ (reference sequence). Trimming took 3 bases from V and 5 from J; bases not matched to a gene: 2. Primers included in the PCR were 60 Vbeta and 13 Jbeta primers. The protocol was immunoSEQ multiplex PCR, while the TCRdb copy is restricted to in-frame clones and leaves out a portion. The sample shows 170,000 or so clones, 75% to 90% of them seen only once. The chain employs TRBV7-9 and TRBJ2-7, with 9 bases identical to TRBD1. The sequence derives from a middle-aged man in good health and CMV-seronegative. Material: PBMCs. The CDR3 coding sequence is TGTGCCAGCAGCTTCGGACAGGGGCACGAGCAGTACTTC. Protein product: CASSFGQGHEQYF.